This T cell receptor beta chain was sequenced in a study of blood T cells in healthy people across ages. This clonotype was seen only once. Germline trimming cut 6 bases from V and 7 bases from J; bases unmatched to any gene: 10. CDR1 and CDR2 from the germline V gene are MNHEY and SVGEGT. The CDR3 loop spans 15 amino acids. A second PCR, run for about 6 to 11 cycles, used a sample-barcoded 5' primer plus a J-beta primer mix. Every cDNA molecule carried a tag from a template-switch adaptor bearing 12 random nucleotides. Every sample returned 2.5 million or more CDR3-containing paired-end reads. A single record per CDR3 protein comes from TCRdb applying MiXCR to the 5' RACE reads. The sample has about 680,000 distinct CDR3 sequences; about half are singletons.

This receptor was identified in a woman aged 60 to 75 in good health. The chain is built from TRBV6-2 or TRBV6-3 and TRBJ2-1; 9 bases are shared with TRBD1. Sequencing input: blood. The CDR3 is CASRILGQGRNEQFF. In DNA form, the CDR3 reads TGTGCCAGCAGAATCCTCGGACAGGGGCGGAATGAGCAGTTCTTC.